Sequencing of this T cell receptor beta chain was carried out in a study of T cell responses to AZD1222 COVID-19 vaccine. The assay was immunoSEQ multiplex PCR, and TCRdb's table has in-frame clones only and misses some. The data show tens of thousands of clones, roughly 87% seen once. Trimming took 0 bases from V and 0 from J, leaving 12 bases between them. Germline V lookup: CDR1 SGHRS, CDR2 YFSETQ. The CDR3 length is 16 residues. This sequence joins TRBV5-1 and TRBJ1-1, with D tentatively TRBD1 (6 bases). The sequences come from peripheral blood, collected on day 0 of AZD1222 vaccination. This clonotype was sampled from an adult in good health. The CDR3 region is CASSLEGGSMNTEAFF. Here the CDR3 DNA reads TGCGCCAGCAGCTTGGAGGGGGGAAGCATGAACACTGAAGCTTTCTTT.